Following are 10 T cell receptor beta chains from one sample sequenced in a study of T-cell memory formation after mild COVID-19. TCRdb re-analysed the 5' RACE reads in MiXCR, keeping a single row per CDR3 protein. The sample lists about 110,000 distinct CDR3 sequences, about 18% occurring once. Sequencing was done on a sample of PBMCs or a T cell subset sorted from them (not recorded which). These receptors came from an adult woman who had mild COVID-19 (a few samples of this study predate the infection). Cell type and time point are not known.

The V call is TRBV12-3 or TRBV12-4, the J call TRBJ2-1; 7 bases are a match to TRBD1. With 2 bases clipped from V and 0 bases from J, the junction kept 7 bases outside the gene matches. CDR3 length: 17 amino acids. The CDR3 loop is CASSLFEGASSYNEQFF. The CDR3, as DNA: TGTGCCAGCAGTTTATTTGAGGGGGCCAGCTCCTACAATGAGCAGTTCTTC.

V is TRBV4-2 and J is TRBJ1-1, with D unclear. V dropped 5 bases and J dropped 1 base, with 11 bases sitting between them. CDR3 length: 14 residues. Germline loops: CDR1 LGHNA, CDR2 YNFKEQ. CDR3 nucleotides: TGTGCCAGCAGCACACATCAGGAGAACACTGAAGCTTTCTTT. It is translated as CASSTHQENTEAFF.

This chain connects TRBV7-9 to TRBJ2-2; TRBD2 matches 16 bases. Germline lookup yields CDR1 SEHNR and CDR2 FQNEAQ (reference sequence). V lost 4 bases, J lost 2 bases, and 4 bases stayed unmatched. This CDR3 has 18 amino acids. The CDR3 DNA reads TGTGCCAGCAGCTCGGGGACTAGCGGGGGGGCCAACACCGGGGAGCTGTTTTTT. It yields the protein CASSSGTSGGANTGELFF.

The V gene is TRBV5-1, the J gene TRBJ2-7; 7 nucleotides line up with TRBD2. There are 15 residues in the CDR3. CDR1 and CDR2 (germline): SGHRS, YFSETQ. The trim removed 1 base at V and 0 bases at J, leaving 4 bases unmatched. The CDR3 nucleotides read TGCGCCAGCAGCTTGACCGGGACTAACTCCTACGAGCAGTACTTC. It encodes CASSLTGTNSYEQYF. The whole variable domain, remainder taken from reference TRBV5-1 and TRBJ2-7, is KAGVTQTPRYLIKTRGQQVTLSCSPISGHRSVSWYQQTPGQGLQFLFEYFSETQRNKGNFPGRFSGRQFSNSRSEMNVSTLELGDSALYLCASSLTGTNSYEQYFGPGTRLTVT.

This clonotype occurred many times. J is TRBJ2-1 and V is TRBV12-3 or TRBV12-4; 7 bases match TRBD1. The V and J ends lost 3 bases and 6 bases, in that order; junction bases with no gene match: 5. The CDR3 has 14 residues. CDR3 DNA sequence: TGTGCCAGCAGTTTCTGGTCAGGGGGCAATGAGCAGTTCTTC. Encoded protein: CASSFWSGGNEQFF.

Ten or more counts support this clonotype. The chain recombines TRBV24-1 with TRBJ2-7; 7 nucleotides align to TRBD1. Germline V lookup: CDR1 KGHDR, CDR2 SFDVKD. The junction had 2 bases not matched to a gene; V was cut back by 5 bases and J by 2 bases. The CDR3 is 13 residues long. The CDR3 spells CATSAGTAYEQYF. CDR3 bases: TGTGCCACCAGTGCCGGGACAGCCTACGAGCAGTACTTC.

J is TRBJ2-7 and V is TRBV5-1, with 7 nucleotides matching TRBD1. The CDR3 covers 14 residues. Germline V gene sequence: CDR1 SGHRS, CDR2 YFSETQ. The V gene end was trimmed by 2 bases and the J gene end by 4 bases; junction bases not matched to a gene: 6. This CDR3 reads CASSFEGASYEQYF. CDR3 nucleotide sequence: TGCGCCAGCAGCTTTGAGGGGGCGAGTTACGAGCAGTACTTC.

The chain has TRBV6-1 and TRBJ1-1; D gene unclear. CDR3 length: 15 residues. CDR1 MNHNS and CDR2 SASEGT come from the germline V gene. V shed 4 bases and J shed 1 base, with 13 bases lying between them. For the CDR3, the DNA is TGTGCCAGCAGTGGGCGACGGGCCACGAACACTGAAGCTTTCTTT. It codes for CASSGRRATNTEAFF.

This clonotype appeared once. One end of the junction does not line up with germline, which may come from a read error. This CDR3 reads CASSYGGRATETQYF. CDR3 sequence (DNA): TGTGCCAGCAGTTATGGTGGGAGGGCGACAGAGACGCAGTATTTT. V usage is TRBV6-5 and J usage is TRBJ2-3; 7 bases are shared with TRBD2. CDR3 length: 15 amino acids. CDR1 and CDR2 from the germline V gene are MNHEY and SVGAGI.

This clonotype turned up a few times. The rearrangement uses TRBV20-1 and TRBJ1-1; no firm D call. Germline V gives CDR1 DFQATT, CDR2 SNEGSKA (reference sequence). V was shortened by 0 bases and J by 1 base, with 9 bases between the two germline ends. There are 14 residues in the CDR3. The CDR3 nucleotides read TGCAGTGCTAGAGATCTCCTCGGGAACACTGAAGCTTTCTTT. The encoded protein is CSARDLLGNTEAFF.